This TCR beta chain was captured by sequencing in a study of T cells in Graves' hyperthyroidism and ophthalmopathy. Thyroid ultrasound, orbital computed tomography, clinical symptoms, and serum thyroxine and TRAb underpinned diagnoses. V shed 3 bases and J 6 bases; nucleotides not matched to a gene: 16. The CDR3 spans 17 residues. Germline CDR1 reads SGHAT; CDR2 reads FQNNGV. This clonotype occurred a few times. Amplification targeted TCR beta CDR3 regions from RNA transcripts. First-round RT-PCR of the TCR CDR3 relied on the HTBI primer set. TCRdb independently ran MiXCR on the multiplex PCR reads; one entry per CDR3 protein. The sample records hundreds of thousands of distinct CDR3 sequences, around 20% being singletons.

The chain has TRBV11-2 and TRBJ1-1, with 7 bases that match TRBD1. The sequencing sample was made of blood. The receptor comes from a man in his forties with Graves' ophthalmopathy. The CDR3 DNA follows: TGTGCCAGCAGCTTCGATGCGCGGCTGACAGGGTGGGCTGAAGCTTTCTTT. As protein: CASSFDARLTGWAEAFF.